This TCR beta chain is drawn from a study of tumor-infiltrating lymphocytes in primary liver carcinoma. The V gene's germline CDR1 is SGHDT and CDR2 YYEEEE. This CDR3 contains 12 residues. It was from roughly 20-30 mg of unsorted bulk tissue that RNA and DNA were co-extracted. A primer matching the constant region was used to make TCR beta cDNA from around 460 ng of total RNA. Three rounds of nested multiplex PCR with slightly modified ARM-PCR produced TCR beta libraries. Two initial PCR rounds of about 10 cycles each paired TRBV1-TRBV30 forward primers with a C-beta reverse primer. TCRdb used MiXCR to reprocess the multiplex PCR reads, holding one entry per CDR3 protein. This sample carries about 210,000 distinct CDR3 sequences, about 82% of them seen once, and the ten largest clones take around 18%.

The V and J genes are TRBV5-6 and TRBJ2-2, with D hard to call. The sequence was obtained from a middle-aged man with primary liver carcinoma and hepatitis B virus infection. Sample: tumor tissue from primary liver carcinoma. CDR3 DNA: TGTCCCAACAGCAAGACCGCTCGAGAGCTGTTTTTT. Translating gives CPNSKTARELFF. Looking up the rest from reference TRBV5-6 and TRBJ2-2 gives the full variable domain: DAGVTQSPTHLIKTRGQQVTLRCSPKSGHDTVSWYQQALGQGPQFIFQYYEEEERQRGNFPDRFSGHQFPNYSSELNVNALLLGDSALYLCPNSKTARELFFGEGSRLTVL.